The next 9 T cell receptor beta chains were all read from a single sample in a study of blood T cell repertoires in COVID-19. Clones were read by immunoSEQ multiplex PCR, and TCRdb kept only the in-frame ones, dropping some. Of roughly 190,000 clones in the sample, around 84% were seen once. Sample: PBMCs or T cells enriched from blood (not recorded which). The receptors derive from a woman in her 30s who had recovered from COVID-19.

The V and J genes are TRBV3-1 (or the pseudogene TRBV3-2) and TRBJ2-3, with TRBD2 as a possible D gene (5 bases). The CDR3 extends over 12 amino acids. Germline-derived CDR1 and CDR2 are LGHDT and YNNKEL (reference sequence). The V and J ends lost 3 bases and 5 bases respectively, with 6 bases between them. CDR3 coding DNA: TGTGCCAGCAGCCATGAGGGAGATACGCAGTATTTT. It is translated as CASSHEGDTQYF.

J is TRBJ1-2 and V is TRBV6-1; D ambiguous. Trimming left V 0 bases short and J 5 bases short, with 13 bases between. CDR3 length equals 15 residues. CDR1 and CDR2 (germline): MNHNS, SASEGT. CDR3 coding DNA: TGTGCCAGCAGTGAAGCCTCTGGAGGGAGGTATGGCTACACCTTC. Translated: CASSEASGGRYGYTF.

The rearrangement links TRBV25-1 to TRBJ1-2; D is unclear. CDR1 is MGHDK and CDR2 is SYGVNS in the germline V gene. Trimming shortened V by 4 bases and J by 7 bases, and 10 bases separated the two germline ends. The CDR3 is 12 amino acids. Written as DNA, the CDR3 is TGTGCCAGCAGTGGTAGCGGTTTTGGCTACACCTTC. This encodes CASSGSGFGYTF.

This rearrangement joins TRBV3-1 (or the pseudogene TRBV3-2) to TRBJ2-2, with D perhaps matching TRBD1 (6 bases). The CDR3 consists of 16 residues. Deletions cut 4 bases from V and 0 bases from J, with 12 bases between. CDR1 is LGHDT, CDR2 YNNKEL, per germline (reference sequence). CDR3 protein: CASSLPTGANTGELFF. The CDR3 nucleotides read TGTGCCAGCAGCCTACCGACAGGAGCGAACACCGGGGAGCTGTTTTTT.

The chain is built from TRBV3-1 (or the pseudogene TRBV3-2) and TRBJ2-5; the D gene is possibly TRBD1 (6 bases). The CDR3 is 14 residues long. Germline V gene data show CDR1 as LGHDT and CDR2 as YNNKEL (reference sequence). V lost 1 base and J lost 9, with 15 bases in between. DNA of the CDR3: TGTGCCAGCAGCCAAGCAGGGGCCGGGGCGGCCCAGTACTTC. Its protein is CASSQAGAGAAQYF.

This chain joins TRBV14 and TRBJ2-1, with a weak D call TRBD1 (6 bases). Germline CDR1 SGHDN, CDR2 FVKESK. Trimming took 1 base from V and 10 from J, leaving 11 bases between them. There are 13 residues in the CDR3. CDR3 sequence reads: CASSQGAGTEQFF. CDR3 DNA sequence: TGTGCCAGCAGCCAAGGGGCCGGGACAGAGCAGTTCTTC.

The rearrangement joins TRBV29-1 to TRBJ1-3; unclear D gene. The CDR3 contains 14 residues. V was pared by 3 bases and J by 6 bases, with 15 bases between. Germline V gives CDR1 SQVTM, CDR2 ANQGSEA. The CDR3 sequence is CSVDEGLATNTIYF. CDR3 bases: TGCAGCGTTGACGAGGGATTAGCTACAAACACCATATATTTT.

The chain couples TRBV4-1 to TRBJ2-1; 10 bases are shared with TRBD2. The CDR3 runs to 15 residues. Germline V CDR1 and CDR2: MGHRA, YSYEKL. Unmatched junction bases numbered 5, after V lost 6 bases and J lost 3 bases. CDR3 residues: CASRLTSGDYNEQFF. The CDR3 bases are TGCGCCAGCAGGCTCACTAGCGGGGACTACAATGAGCAGTTCTTC.

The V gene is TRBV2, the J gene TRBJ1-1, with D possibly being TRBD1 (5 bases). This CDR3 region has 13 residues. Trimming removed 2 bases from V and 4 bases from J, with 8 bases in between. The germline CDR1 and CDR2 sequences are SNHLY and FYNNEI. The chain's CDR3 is CASSERRGTEAFF. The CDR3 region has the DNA TGTGCCAGCAGTGAAAGAAGGGGCACTGAAGCTTTCTTT.